Here is one T cell receptor beta chain with its context. Antigen specificity is unknown. The data stem from a study of cytomegalovirus exposure and HLA in healthy donors. PCR employed 60 Vbeta and 13 Jbeta primers. Data came from immunoSEQ multiplex PCR; TCRdb stores just in-frame clones and leaves some out. The sample contains tens of thousands of clones, around 80% of which appear only once. Study outcomes and limitations: Differences between HLA loci emerged in a later analysis of TCR association rates, with DRB1 most and HLA-C fewest. For presence/absence analyses, sequencing depth was assumed to be roughly uniform across donors.

Healthy bone marrow donors formed the donor group. The clonotype originates from a male donor in good health and CMV-seropositive. The sequencing input was PBMCs.

The chain's CDR3 is CASSFDTVTYEQYF. DNA of the CDR3: TGTGCCAGCTCATTCGACACCGTCACCTACGAGCAGTACTTC. The chain combines TRBV18 with TRBJ2-7; D uncertain. This CDR3 has 14 residues. CDR1 and CDR2 (germline): KGHSH, LQKENI. V lost 5 bases to trimming and J lost 2 bases, with 13 bases between them.